This TCR beta chain was sequenced for a study of blood T cell repertoires in COVID-19. CDR1 is MGHRA and CDR2 is YSYEKL in the germline V gene. Trimming took 4 bases from V and 5 from J, leaving 25 bases between them. This CDR3 contains 18 residues. TCRdb's table, derived via immunoSEQ multiplex PCR, lists solely in-frame clones and lacks some. Among around 40,000 clones listed, approximately 87% were seen once. The TCR was taken from a man aged 45 to 65 with active or convalescent COVID-19. The specimen sequenced was peripheral blood. The gene calls are TRBV4-1 and TRBJ2-3; tentative D call: TRBD2 (6 bases). The CDR3 spells CASSPSGLGARRGDTQYF. The CDR3 DNA reads as TGCGCCAGCAGCCCAAGCGGGCTCGGGGCCCGACGTGGAGATACGCAGTATTTT.